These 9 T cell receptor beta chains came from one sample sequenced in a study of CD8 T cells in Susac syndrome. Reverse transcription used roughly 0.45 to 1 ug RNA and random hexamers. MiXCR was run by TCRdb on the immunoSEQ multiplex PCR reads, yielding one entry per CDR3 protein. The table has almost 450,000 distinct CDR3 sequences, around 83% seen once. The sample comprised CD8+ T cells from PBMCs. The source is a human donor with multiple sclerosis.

The CDR3 nucleotides read TGCGCCAGCAGTTCACCTTCTAGCGCCGTAACGCCTAGCACAGATACGCAGTATTTT. This gives the protein CASSSPSSAVTPSTDTQYF. The V and J genes are TRBV10-2 and TRBJ2-3, with D maybe TRBD2 (6 bases). This CDR3 is 19 amino acids long. CDR1 and CDR2 from the germline V gene are WSHSY and SAAADI. With 5 bases removed from V and 0 bases from J, the gap between germline ends came to 24 bases.

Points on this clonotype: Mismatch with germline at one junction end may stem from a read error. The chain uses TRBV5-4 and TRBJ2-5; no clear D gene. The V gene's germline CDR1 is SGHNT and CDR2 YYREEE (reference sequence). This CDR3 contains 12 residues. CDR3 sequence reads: CASSLSQGTQYF. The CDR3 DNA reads TGTGCCAGCAGCTTGTCACAAGGGACCCAGTACTTC.

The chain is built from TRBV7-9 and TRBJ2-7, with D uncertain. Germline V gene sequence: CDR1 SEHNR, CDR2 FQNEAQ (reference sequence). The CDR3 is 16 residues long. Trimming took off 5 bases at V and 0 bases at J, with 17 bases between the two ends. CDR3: CASSHVSARNSYEQYF. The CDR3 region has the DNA TGTGCCAGCAGCCACGTGAGCGCCAGAAACTCCTACGAGCAGTACTTC.

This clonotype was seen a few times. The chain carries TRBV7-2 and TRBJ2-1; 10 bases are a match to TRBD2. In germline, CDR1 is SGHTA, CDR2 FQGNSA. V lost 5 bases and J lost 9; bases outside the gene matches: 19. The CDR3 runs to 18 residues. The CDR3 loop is CASSPTNLKRGGRGEQFF. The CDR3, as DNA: TGTGCCAGCAGCCCTACAAACTTAAAGCGGGGGGGCCGTGGTGAGCAGTTCTTC.

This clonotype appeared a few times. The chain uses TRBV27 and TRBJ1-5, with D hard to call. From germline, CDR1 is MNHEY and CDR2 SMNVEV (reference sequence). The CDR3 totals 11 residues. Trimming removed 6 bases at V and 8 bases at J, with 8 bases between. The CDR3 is CASSVVEPQHF. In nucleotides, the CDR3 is TGTGCCAGCAGCGTTGTTGAGCCCCAGCATTTT.

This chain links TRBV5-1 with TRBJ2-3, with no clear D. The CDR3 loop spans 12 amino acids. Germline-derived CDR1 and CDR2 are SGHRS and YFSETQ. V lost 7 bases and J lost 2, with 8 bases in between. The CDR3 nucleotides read TGCGCCAGCGCCAGCTTCACAGATACGCAGTATTTT. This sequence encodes CASASFTDTQYF. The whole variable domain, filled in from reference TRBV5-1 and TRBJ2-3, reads KAGVTQTPRYLIKTRGQQVTLSCSPISGHRSVSWYQQTPGQGLQFLFEYFSETQRNKGNFPGRFSGRQFSNSRSEMNVSTLELGDSALYLCASASFTDTQYFGPGTRLTVL.

The CDR3 DNA is TGCGCCAGCAGTGAAGGGACCCAGTACTTC. It translates to CASSEGTQYF. V gene TRBV10-2 combines with J gene TRBJ2-5; no definite D call. Between the trimmed V and J ends, which lost 3 bases and 7 bases, there was a span of 3 bases. CDR1 is WSHSY and CDR2 is SAAADI in the germline V gene. The CDR3 runs to 10 residues.

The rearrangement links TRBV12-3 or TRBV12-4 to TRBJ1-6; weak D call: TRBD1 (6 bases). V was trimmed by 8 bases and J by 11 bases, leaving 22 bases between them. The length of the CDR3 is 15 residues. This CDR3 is CASAGRVRGTAPLHF. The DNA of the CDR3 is TGTGCCAGCGCCGGCCGGGTCAGGGGAACGGCACCCCTCCACTTT.

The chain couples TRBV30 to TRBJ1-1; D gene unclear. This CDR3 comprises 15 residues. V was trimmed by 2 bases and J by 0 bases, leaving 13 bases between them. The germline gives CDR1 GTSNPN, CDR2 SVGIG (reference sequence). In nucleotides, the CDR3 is TGTGCCTGGAGTTCTCTTCAGCTTATGAACACTGAAGCTTTCTTT. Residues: CAWSSLQLMNTEAFF.